This T cell receptor beta chain emerged from a study of shared clonotypes between healthy human individuals. CD8 cells regarded as naive lacked CD45RO, were positively chosen for CCR7, and omitted terminally differentiated effector memory CD45RA+ cells. Produced via immunoSEQ multiplex PCR; TCRdb's table is partial and in-frame only. Of 1.5 million to 2.5 million clones detected, 85% to 95% appear once; the ten largest clones hold approximately 1.2%. Trimming removed 2 bases from V and 1 base from J; junction bases left unmatched: 3. Germline CDR1 is SGHNT and CDR2 is YYREEE (reference sequence). The CDR3 runs to 14 residues. Concerning this clone itself: Its antigen is as yet unknown. The same CDR3 is also encoded by other DNA sequences in this sample.

Study observations and caveats: Donors were few, which limited the genetic and exposure-history diversity represented.

V usage is TRBV5-4 and J usage is TRBJ2-7, with 7 bases that match TRBD2. Sequencing was done on a sample of naive CD8+ T cells sorted from blood. This sequence was found in a young man in good health. DNA of the CDR3: TGTGCCAGCAGCTTTACCGGGGGGTCCTACGAGCAGTACTTC. Translated: CASSFTGGSYEQYF.